The source of this T cell receptor (beta chain) is a study of post-analysis software for immune sequencing data. Deletions cut 1 base from V and 2 bases from J, with 8 bases between. Germline-derived CDR1 and CDR2 are SQVTM and ANQGSEA. The CDR3 contains 13 residues. The TCR beta cDNA libraries contained unique molecular identifiers. TCRdb analysed the PCR reads with MiXCR anew, one entry per CDR3 protein. There are 800,000 to 950,000 distinct CDR3 sequences in the sample; around 50% occur only once, and 4.6% lies in the top ten. Points from the study as a whole: The five TRBV segments detected at higher frequency in patients than in controls included TRBV5-6, TRBV5-1 and TRBV20-1. Significantly lower normalized Chao1 diversity was seen in multiple sclerosis patients than in controls.

This clonotype occurred a few times. The target antigen is unknown. The sequencing sample was made of blood. This chain joins TRBV29-1 and TRBJ1-1; no clear D gene. The sequence derives from a girl aged 10 to 17 with multiple sclerosis. The CDR3 nucleotides are TGCAGCGTTGAAGGGTTACGTAACACTGAAGCTTTCTTT. Its protein product is CSVEGLRNTEAFF.